This is a list of T cell receptor beta chains from one sample in a study of T cells after yellow fever vaccination. TCRdb fed the 5' RACE reads into MiXCR, producing one record per CDR3 protein. The sample has a few hundred thousand distinct CDR3 sequences, around a sixth seen once. The sequences come from PBMCs, collected before the yellow fever booster vaccination. Receptors were obtained from a young man who received the YFV17D yellow fever vaccine. Each CDR3 is given without its conserved first and last residue. Each record gives: J gene, V gene, CDR3 protein.

J: TRBJ1-6
V: TRBV6-2/TRBV6-3
CDR3: ASSRGQPNSPLH

J: TRBJ2-7
V: TRBV3-1
CDR3: ASSQGGGYEQY

J: TRBJ1-2
V: TRBV12-3/TRBV12-4
CDR3: ASSPDGQGAFYGYT

J: TRBJ2-5
V: TRBV25-1
CDR3: ASNWRAETQY

J: TRBJ1-2
V: TRBV12-3/TRBV12-4
CDR3: ASRGRTENYGYT

J: TRBJ2-5
V: TRBV5-1
CDR3: ASSVTGSGETQY

J: TRBJ1-6
V: TRBV3-1
CDR3: ASSSTRDSPLH

J: TRBJ2-7
V: TRBV12-3/TRBV12-4
CDR3: ASSSPQATFAEQY

J: TRBJ1-1
V: TRBV20-1
CDR3: SATLTRGKAEAF

J: TRBJ2-2
V: TRBV29-1
CDR3: SVERGWGQGNTGELF

J: TRBJ2-2
V: TRBV7-2
CDR3: ASSLARYTGELF

J: TRBJ2-5
V: TRBV11-2
CDR3: ASSLDVGEETQY

J: TRBJ1-2
V: TRBV4-3
CDR3: ASSQGGGDRYGYT

J: TRBJ2-1
V: TRBV20-1
CDR3: SARRTGLYEQF

J: TRBJ2-3
V: TRBV7-2
CDR3: ASSHRATDTQY

J: TRBJ1-2
V: TRBV7-9
CDR3: ASSLDLSAGGYT

J: TRBJ2-7
V: TRBV6-2/TRBV6-3
CDR3: ASTNVPGTGTYEQY

J: TRBJ2-1
V: TRBV18
CDR3: ASSVNSFNEQF

J: TRBJ1-2
V: TRBV6-4
CDR3: ASSDQYGYT

J: TRBJ1-5
V: TRBV4-3
CDR3: ASSQGVGQEINQPQH

J: TRBJ2-5
V: TRBV27
CDR3: ASSLSQAGETQY

J: TRBJ2-4
V: TRBV6-1
CDR3: ASSDLGSRKNIQY

J: TRBJ1-1
V: TRBV29-1
CDR3: SVAPGGEAF

J: TRBJ2-3
V: TRBV5-6
CDR3: ASSLALAGKDTQY

J: TRBJ1-6
V: TRBV5-1
CDR3: ASSLEDSRWVSPLH

J: TRBJ2-1
V: TRBV4-1
CDR3: ASSQAPPGVSGDEQF

J: TRBJ1-2
V: TRBV24-1
CDR3: ATSDPRGSGYT

J: TRBJ2-5
V: TRBV5-1
CDR3: SSSLAGLLETQY

J: TRBJ2-1
V: TRBV30
CDR3: AWKVRDRIYNEQF

J: TRBJ2-5
V: TRBV5-1
CDR3: ASSRDTGVTQY

J: TRBJ1-6
V: TRBV5-1
CDR3: ASSQGGHNSPLH

J: TRBJ1-5
V: TRBV15
CDR3: ATSSVLGNQPQH

J: TRBJ1-2
V: TRBV30
CDR3: AWQENYGYT

J: TRBJ1-5
V: TRBV6-2/TRBV6-3
CDR3: ASSYQDREGQPQH

J: TRBJ1-6
V: TRBV7-8
CDR3: ASSSDRAGSPLH

J: TRBJ1-5
V: TRBV2
CDR3: ASSDTEEQLNQPQH

J: TRBJ2-5
V: TRBV7-2
CDR3: ASSLREQETQY

J: TRBJ1-5
V: TRBV4-3
CDR3: ASSQYWDYSNQPQH

J: TRBJ2-3
V: TRBV7-9
CDR3: ASSLTQLTQY

J: TRBJ2-3
V: TRBV12-3/TRBV12-4
CDR3: ASTQGQGGGDTQY

J: TRBJ1-6
V: TRBV4-1
CDR3: ASSMGGGNSPLH

J: TRBJ2-7
V: TRBV20-1
CDR3: SASRASQGAYEQY

J: TRBJ1-3
V: TRBV7-2
CDR3: ASSLSGGATGNTIY

J: TRBJ2-5
V: TRBV5-6
CDR3: ASSRNSGTERTQY

J: TRBJ1-2
V: TRBV11-2
CDR3: ASSLEPGSGGYT

J: TRBJ1-6
V: TRBV6-5
CDR3: ASRRQGPSPLH

J: TRBJ2-5
V: TRBV6-5
CDR3: ASRFPGRQETQY

J: TRBJ2-2
V: TRBV7-6
CDR3: ASSWTQYGGFTGELF

J: TRBJ2-5
V: TRBV6-1
CDR3: ASSEGSGVGETQY

J: TRBJ2-3
V: TRBV29-1
CDR3: SVVGRGDSTDTQY

J: TRBJ2-7
V: TRBV9
CDR3: ASSGDRGSYEQY

J: TRBJ2-3
V: TRBV10-2
CDR3: ASSDTGGTDTQY

J: TRBJ2-5
V: TRBV29-1
CDR3: SVEPSSETQY

J: TRBJ2-3
V: TRBV3-1
CDR3: ASSQDWGSTDTQY

J: TRBJ2-5
V: TRBV20-1
CDR3: SARDLLTSGAKETQY